This section outlines one TCR beta chain sequence together with its context. Combining a sample-barcoded 5' primer with a J-beta primer mix, a second PCR ran for about 7 to 11 cycles. One entry per CDR3 protein, called by TCRdb with MiXCR from the 5' RACE reads. Counted here are some 760,000 distinct CDR3 sequences, roughly 25% occurring once; the ten biggest clones make up 9.4%. V was pared by 0 bases and J by 2 bases, with 8 bases of the junction left unmatched. The CDR3 has 17 amino acids. CDR1 is SGHRS, CDR2 YFSETQ, per germline. These data come from a study of blood T cells in healthy people across ages. A further study also used this sample, focusing on T cells of mothers and their children.

The source material was blood. This chain joins TRBV5-1 and TRBJ2-3; 8 bases are a match to TRBD2. This receptor was obtained from a boy between 5 and 17 years old in good health. CDR3 protein: CASSLARTGGPTDTQYF. DNA for the CDR3: TGCGCCAGCAGCTTGGCGCGGACGGGAGGGCCCACAGATACGCAGTATTTT.